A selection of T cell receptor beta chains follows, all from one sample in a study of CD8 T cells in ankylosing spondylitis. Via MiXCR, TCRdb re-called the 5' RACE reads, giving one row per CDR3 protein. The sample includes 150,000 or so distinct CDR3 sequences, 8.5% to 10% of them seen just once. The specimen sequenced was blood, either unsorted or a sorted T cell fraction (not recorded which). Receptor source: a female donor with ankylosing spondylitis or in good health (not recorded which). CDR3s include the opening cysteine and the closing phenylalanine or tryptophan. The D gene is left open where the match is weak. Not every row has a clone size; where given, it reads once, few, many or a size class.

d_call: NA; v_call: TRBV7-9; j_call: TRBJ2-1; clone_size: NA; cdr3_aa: CASSSLTRRVDEQFF; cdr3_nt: TGTGCCAGCAGCTCCTTGACGAGAAGAGTTGATGAGCAGTTCTTC
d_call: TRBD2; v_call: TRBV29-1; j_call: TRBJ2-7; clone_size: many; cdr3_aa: CSVEDPTSGTHEQYF; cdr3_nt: TGCAGCGTTGAAGATCCGACTAGCGGGACCCACGAGCAGTACTTC
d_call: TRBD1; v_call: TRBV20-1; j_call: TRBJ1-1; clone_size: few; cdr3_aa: CSARDYRGEAEAFF; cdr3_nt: TGCAGTGCTAGAGATTACAGGGGTGAGGCTGAAGCTTTCTTT
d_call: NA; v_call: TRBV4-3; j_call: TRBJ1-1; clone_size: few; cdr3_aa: CASSQKREENTEAFF; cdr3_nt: TGCGCCAGCAGCCAGAAAAGGGAGGAGAACACTGAAGCTTTCTTT
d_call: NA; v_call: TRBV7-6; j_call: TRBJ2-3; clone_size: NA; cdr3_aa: CASSLAGALGSTDTQYF; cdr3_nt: TGTGCCAGCAGCTTAGCGGGCGCTCTAGGGAGCACAGATACGCAGTATTTT
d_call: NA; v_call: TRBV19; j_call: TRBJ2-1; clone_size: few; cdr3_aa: CATRGRYNEQFF; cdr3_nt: TGTGCCACTCGGGGGCGGTACAATGAGCAGTTCTTC
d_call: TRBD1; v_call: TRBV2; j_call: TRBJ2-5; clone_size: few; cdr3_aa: CASRPGQGMETQYF; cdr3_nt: TGTGCCAGCAGGCCGGGACAGGGAATGGAGACCCAGTACTTC
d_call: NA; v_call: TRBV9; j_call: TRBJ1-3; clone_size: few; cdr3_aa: CASSSHGISGNTIYF; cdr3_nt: TGTGCCAGCAGCTCGCACGGGATCTCTGGAAACACCATATATTTT
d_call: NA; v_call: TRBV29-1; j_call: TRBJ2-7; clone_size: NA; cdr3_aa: CSVEDPITGDEQYF; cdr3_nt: TGCAGCGTTGAAGATCCGATTACCGGCGACGAGCAGTACTTC
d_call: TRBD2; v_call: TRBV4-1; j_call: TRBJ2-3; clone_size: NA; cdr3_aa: CASSERGSTDTQYF; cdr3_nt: TGCGCCAGTTCGGAGCGGGGGAGCACAGATACGCAGTATTTT
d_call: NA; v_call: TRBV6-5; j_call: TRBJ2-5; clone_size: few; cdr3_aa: CASSYSNSRQTQYF; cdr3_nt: TGTGCCAGCAGTTACTCGAACAGCCGGCAGACCCAGTACTTC
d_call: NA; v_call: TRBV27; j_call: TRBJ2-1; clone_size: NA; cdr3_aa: CASTGDSYEQFF; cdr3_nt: TGTGCCAGCACGGGAGATTCCTATGAGCAGTTCTTC
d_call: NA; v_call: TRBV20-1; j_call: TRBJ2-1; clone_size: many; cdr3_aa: CSARPWGYNEQFF; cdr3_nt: TGCAGTGCTAGACCATGGGGGTACAATGAGCAGTTCTTC
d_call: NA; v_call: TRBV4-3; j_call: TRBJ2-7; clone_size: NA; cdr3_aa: CASSQGTGPSYEQYF; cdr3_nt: TGCGCCAGCAGCCAAGGTACGGGCCCCTCCTACGAGCAGTACTTC
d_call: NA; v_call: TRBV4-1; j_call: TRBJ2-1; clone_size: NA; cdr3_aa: CASSQGYSSSYNEQFF; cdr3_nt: TGCGCCAGCAGCCAAGGGTACTCCTCCTCCTACAATGAGCAGTTCTTC
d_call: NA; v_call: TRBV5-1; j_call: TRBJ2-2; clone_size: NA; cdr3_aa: CASSFEGMMGGELFF; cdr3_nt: TGCGCCAGCAGCTTCGAGGGGATGATGGGCGGGGAGCTGTTTTTT
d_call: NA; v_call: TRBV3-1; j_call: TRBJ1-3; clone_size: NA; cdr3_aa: CASSHDDSGNTIYF; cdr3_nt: TGTGCCAGCAGCCATGACGACTCTGGAAACACCATATATTTT
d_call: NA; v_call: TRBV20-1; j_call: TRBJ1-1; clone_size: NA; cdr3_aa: CSATEDSLNTEAFF; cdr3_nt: TGCAGTGCTACGGAGGACAGCTTGAACACTGAAGCTTTCTTT
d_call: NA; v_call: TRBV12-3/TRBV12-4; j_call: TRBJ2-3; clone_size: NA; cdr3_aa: CASSFLSGLEFTDTQYF; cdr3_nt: TGTGCCAGCAGTTTCCTTAGCGGACTCGAATTCACAGATACGCAGTATTTT
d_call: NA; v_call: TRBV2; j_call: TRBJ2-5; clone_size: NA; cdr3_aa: CASSAWGDQETQYF; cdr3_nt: TGTGCCAGCAGCGCGTGGGGAGACCAAGAGACCCAGTACTTC
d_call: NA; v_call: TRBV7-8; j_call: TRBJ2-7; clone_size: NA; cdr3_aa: CASSSDYSEGYEQYF; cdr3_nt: TGTGCCAGCAGCTCCGACTACTCCGAGGGCTACGAGCAGTACTTC
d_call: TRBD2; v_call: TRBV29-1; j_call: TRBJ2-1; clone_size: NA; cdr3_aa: CSVDRTSGSYNEQFF; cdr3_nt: TGCAGCGTTGACCGGACTAGCGGGAGCTACAATGAGCAGTTCTTC
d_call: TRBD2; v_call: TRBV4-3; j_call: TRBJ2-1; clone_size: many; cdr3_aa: CASSQGSSGMDEQFF; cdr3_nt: TGCGCCAGCAGCCAAGGTTCGAGCGGGATGGATGAGCAGTTCTTC
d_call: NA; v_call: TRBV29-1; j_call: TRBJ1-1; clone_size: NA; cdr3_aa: CSVAGGVDMNTEAFF; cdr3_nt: TGCAGCGTCGCCGGGGGGGTGGACATGAACACTGAAGCTTTCTTT
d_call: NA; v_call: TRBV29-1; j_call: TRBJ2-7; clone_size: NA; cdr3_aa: CSVALGGRAYEQYF; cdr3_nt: TGCAGCGTTGCCCTAGGCGGCAGGGCCTACGAGCAGTACTTC
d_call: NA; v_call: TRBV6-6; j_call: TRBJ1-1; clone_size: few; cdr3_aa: CASSLGSRLEAFF; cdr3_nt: TGTGCCAGCAGTTTAGGCTCGAGGCTTGAAGCTTTCTTT
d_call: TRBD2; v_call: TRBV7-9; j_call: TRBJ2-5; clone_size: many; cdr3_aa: CASTIAGQETQYF; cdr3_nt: TGTGCCAGCACAATAGCGGGGCAAGAGACCCAGTACTTC
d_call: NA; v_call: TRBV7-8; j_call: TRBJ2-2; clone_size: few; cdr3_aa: CASVQLSPGSCFF; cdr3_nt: NA
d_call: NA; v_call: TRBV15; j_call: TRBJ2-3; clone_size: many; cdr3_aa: CATSRGGADTQYF; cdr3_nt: TGTGCCACCAGCAGAGGCGGGGCGGATACGCAGTATTTT
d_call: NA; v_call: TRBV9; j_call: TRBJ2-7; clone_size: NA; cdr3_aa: CASSHRDASYEQYF; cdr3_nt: TGTGCCAGCAGCCACCGGGACGCCTCCTACGAGCAGTACTTC
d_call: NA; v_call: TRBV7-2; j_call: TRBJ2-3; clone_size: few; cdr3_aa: CATSLYFTDTQYF; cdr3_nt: TGTGCCACCAGCTTATACTTCACAGATACGCAGTATTTT
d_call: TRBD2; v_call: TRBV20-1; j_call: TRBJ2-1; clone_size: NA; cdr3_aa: CSASGEGPEGEQFF; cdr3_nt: TGCAGTGCCTCGGGGGAGGGGCCAGAGGGTGAGCAGTTCTTC
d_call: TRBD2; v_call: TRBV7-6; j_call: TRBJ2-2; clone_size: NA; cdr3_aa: CASSSRPGSGNGELFF; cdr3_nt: TGTGCCAGCAGCTCCCGCCCCGGGAGCGGGAACGGGGAGCTGTTTTTT
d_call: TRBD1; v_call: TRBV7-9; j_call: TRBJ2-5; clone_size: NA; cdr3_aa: CASSLGTEQETQYF; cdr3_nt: TGTGCCAGCAGCCTCGGGACAGAGCAAGAGACCCAGTACTTC
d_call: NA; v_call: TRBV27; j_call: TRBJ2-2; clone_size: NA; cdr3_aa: CASSLYGINTGELFF; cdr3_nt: TGTGCCAGCAGTTTATACGGGATTAACACCGGGGAGCTGTTTTTT
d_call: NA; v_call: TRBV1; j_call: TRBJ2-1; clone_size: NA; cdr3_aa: CTSSLTGIEQFF; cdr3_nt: TGCACCAGCAGCCTCACTGGGATTGAGCAGTTCTTC
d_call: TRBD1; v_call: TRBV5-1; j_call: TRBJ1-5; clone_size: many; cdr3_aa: CASSLGDSINQPQHF; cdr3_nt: TGCGCCAGCAGCTTGGGGGACAGCATCAATCAGCCCCAGCATTTT
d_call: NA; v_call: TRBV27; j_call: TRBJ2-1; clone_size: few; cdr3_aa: CASAYGTPSYNEQFF; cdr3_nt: TGTGCCAGCGCCTACGGGACTCCCTCCTACAATGAGCAGTTCTTC
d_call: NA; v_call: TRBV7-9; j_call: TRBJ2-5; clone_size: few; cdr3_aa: CASSLFGTEIQETQYF; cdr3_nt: TGTGCCAGCAGCTTATTCGGGACTGAGATACAAGAGACCCAGTACTTC
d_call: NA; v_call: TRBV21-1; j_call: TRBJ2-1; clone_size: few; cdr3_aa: CASRTWGLGDLNEQFF; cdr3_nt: TGTGCCAGCAGGACCTGGGGGCTAGGAGATCTCAATGAGCAGTTCTTC
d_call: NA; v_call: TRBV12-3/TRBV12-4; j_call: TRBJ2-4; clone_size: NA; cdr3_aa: CASCADSKNIQYF; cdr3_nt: TGTGCCAGCTGCGCCGATTCCAAAAACATTCAGTACTTC
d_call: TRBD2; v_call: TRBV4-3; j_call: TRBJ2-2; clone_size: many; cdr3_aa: CASSQDLRLAGGRTGELFF; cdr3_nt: TGCGCCAGCAGCCAAGATTTAAGACTAGCGGGAGGAAGGACCGGGGAGCTGTTTTTT
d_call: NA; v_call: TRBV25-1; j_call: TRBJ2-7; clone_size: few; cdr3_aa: CASSEVGGQLSYEQYF; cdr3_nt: TGTGCCAGCAGTGAGGTGGGCGGGCAACTATCCTACGAGCAGTACTTC
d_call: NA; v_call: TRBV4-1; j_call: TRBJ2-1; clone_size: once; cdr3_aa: CASKERSGGDEQFF; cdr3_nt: TGCGCCAGCAAGGAGCGGAGCGGTGGGGATGAGCAGTTCTTC
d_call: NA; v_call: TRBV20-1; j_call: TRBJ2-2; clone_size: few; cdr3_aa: CSAADRNTGELFF; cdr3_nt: TGCAGTGCCGCCGACAGAAACACCGGGGAGCTGTTTTTT
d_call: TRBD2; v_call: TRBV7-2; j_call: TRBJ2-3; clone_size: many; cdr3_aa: CASSPGLVLPDTQYF; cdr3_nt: TGTGCCAGCAGCCCGGGACTAGTTCTGCCAGATACGCAGTATTTT
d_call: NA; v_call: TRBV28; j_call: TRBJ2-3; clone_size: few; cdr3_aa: CASSPEQMTDTQYF; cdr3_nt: TGTGCCAGCAGCCCGGAGCAGATGACAGATACGCAGTATTTT
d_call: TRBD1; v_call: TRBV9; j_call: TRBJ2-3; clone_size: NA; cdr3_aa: CASSATVSQGASDTQYF; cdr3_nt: TGTGCCAGCAGCGCCACAGTTTCACAGGGGGCCTCAGATACGCAGTATTTT
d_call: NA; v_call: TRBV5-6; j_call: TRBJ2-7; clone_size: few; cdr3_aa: CASSRDIYEQYF; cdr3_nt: TGTGCCAGCAGCCGGGACATTTACGAGCAGTACTTC
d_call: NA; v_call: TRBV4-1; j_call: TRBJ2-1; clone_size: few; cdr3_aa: CASSQEAESSYNEQFF; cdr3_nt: TGCGCCAGCAGCCAAGAGGCGGAGAGCTCCTACAATGAGCAGTTCTTC
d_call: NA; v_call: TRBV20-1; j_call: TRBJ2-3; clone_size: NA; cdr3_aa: CSARGSGESRPTDTQYF; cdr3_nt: TGCAGTGCTAGAGGCTCAGGAGAATCGAGGCCCACAGATACGCAGTATTTT
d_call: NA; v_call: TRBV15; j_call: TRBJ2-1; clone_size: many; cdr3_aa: CATSPPSSYNEQFF; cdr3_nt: TGTGCCACCAGCCCGCCAAGCTCCTACAATGAGCAGTTCTTC
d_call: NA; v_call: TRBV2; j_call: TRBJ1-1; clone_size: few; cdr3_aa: CARLGRLNTEAFF; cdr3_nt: TGTGCCAGACTTGGTAGATTGAACACTGAAGCTTTCTTT
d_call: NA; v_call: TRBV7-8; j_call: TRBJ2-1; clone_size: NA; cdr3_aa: CASSLAGGGNEQFF; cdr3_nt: TGTGCCAGCAGCTTAGCCGGGGGTGGGAATGAGCAGTTCTTC
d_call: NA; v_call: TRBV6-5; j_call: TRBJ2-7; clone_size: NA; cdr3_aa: CASSYGGDYEQYF; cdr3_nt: TGTGCCAGCAGCTACGGGGGTGACTACGAGCAGTACTTC